This T cell receptor (beta chain) appears in the sequencing data of a study of blood T cell repertoires in COVID-19. Study-level background: PBMCs, B-cell-depleted T cells, or T cells provided the cDNA or gDNA that made up the material.

The table came from immunoSEQ multiplex PCR; TCRdb's copy has only in-frame clones and leaves some out. The table has fewer than 300,000 clones, about nine tenths seen once; the top ten hold approximately 12%. While infection was still active, Seattle patients were enrolled and then followed longitudinally. This clonotype was sampled from a woman aged 25-40 years with COVID-19, enrolled during active disease. The sequenced sample was peripheral blood.

CDR3 DNA: TGTGCCAGCAGCTTAGTAGGGGGCAGGGTTAATCAGCCCCAGCATTTT. It encodes CASSLVGGRVNQPQHF. This rearrangement joins TRBV7-6 to TRBJ1-5; TRBD1 matches 7 bases. This CDR3 contains 16 residues. CDR1 and CDR2 (germline): SGHVS, FNYEAQ. The J segment lost 4 bases and the V segment lost 1 base, leaving 7 bases of the junction unmatched.